This TCR beta chain appears in the sequencing data of a study of blood T cell repertoires in COVID-19. On the study more broadly: COVID-19 samples from acute and convalescent phases originated in the United States, Italy and Spain. From T cells, B-cell-depleted T cells, or PBMCs came the material, which was cDNA or gDNA.

Under the authors' procedure: Cell counts per sample came from amplifying reference gene primers. Some clones are missing from TCRdb's copy, which holds only in-frame ones; the method was immunoSEQ multiplex PCR. V, J and clone size are taken as reported in that table, and D and trimming were inferred from the DNA itself. The repertoire holds 110,000 to 150,000 clones, with 80% to 90% as singletons. Trimming at V came to 3 bases and at J to 2 bases, leaving 0 bases not matched to a gene. The CDR3 runs 14 residues. CDR1 is MNHEY, CDR2 SMNVEV, per germline (reference sequence). The V gene is TRBV27, the J gene TRBJ2-7, with TRBD2 matching over 11 bases. Sequenced material: peripheral blood. This clonotype originated in a woman aged 40 to 50 with acute or convalescent COVID-19. The CDR3 loop reads CASSLTSGAYEQYF. DNA of the CDR3: TGTGCCAGCAGTTTGACTAGCGGGGCCTACGAGCAGTACTTC.